This TCR beta chain was sequenced during a study of T cell responses to AZD1222 COVID-19 vaccine. Study-level points and caveats: AZD1222 recipients seropositive at baseline numbered only six. Repertoire samples came only from after the peak T cell response. Among vaccine-associated CD4 TCRs, coverage spanned spike, with dominance at 160-218 and 743-854.

In its sample, this clone was seen a few times. The antigen is unknown. Only in-frame clones appear in the TCRdb table, and some are missing; sequencing was by immunoSEQ multiplex PCR. The table shows 150,000 or so clones, with 90% to 95% occurring only once. The source material was peripheral blood, sampled on day 0 of AZD1222 vaccination. The origin of this receptor is an adult in good health.

The CDR3 bases are TGCGCCAGCAGCTTGGGGAACCCAACAGGGTCCCTCGGACTTAACTATGGCTACACCTTC. Residues: CASSLGNPTGSLGLNYGYTF. The chain employs TRBV5-1 and TRBJ1-2; tentatively, D is TRBD1 (6 bases). The CDR3 runs to 20 residues. Trimming pared 0 bases from V and 1 base from J, leaving 25 bases between. Germline V gene lookup returns CDR1 SGHRS and CDR2 YFSETQ.